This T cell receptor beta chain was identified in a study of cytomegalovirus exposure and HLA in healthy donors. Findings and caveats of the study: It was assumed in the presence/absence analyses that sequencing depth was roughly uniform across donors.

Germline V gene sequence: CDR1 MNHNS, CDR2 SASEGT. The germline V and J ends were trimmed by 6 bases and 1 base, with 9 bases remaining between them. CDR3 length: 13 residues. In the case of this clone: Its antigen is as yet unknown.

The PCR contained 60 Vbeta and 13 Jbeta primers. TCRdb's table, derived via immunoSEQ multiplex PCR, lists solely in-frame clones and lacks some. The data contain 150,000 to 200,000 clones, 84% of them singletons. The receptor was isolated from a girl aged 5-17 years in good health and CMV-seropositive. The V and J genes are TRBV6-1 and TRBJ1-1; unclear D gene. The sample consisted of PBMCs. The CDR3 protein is CASRPRGNTEAFF. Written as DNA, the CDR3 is TGTGCCAGCAGGCCGCGGGGGAACACTGAAGCTTTCTTT.